These T cell receptor beta chains were read from a single sample in a study of coeliac disease. Profiling relied on immunoSEQ multiplex PCR, and the TCRdb table lists in-frame clones only, not all of them. The sample comprises around 4,100 clones, about 70% of which are singletons, and around 15% rests with the top ten. The material sequenced was intraepithelial lymphocytes from the gut. The receptors were gathered from a woman aged 18-35 years with active celiac disease. CDR3s include the opening cysteine and the closing phenylalanine or tryptophan. A D gene is named only where the DNA matches it firmly. The size field is filled for only some rows; it gives once, few, many or a size class.

V	D	size	J	DNA	CDR3
TRBV28	.	few	TRBJ1-5	TGTGCCAGCAGTTCTGGGGGGTTAAGCAATCAGCCCCAGCATTTT	CASSSGGLSNQPQHF
TRBV7-6	TRBD1	.	TRBJ2-2	TGTGCCAGCAGCTTTGACTTGGACAGGGAGCACACCGGGGAGCTGTTTTTT	CASSFDLDREHTGELFF
TRBV6-5	TRBD1	once	TRBJ2-7	TGTGCCAGCAGCCCCACAGGGGAGACCTACGAGCAGTACTTC	CASSPTGETYEQYF
TRBV6-5	TRBD2	.	TRBJ2-7	TGTGCCAGCGGCCATGGGGGGGACGCCGACGAGCAGTACTTC	CASGHGGDADEQYF
TRBV5-1	.	.	TRBJ2-1	TGCGCCAGCAGCTTGGCCTTCGAGCAGGGCTACAATGAGCAGTTCTTC	CASSLAFEQGYNEQFF
TRBV28	.	.	TRBJ1-6	TGTGCCAGCAGTTTCCTAGTTCTTGGAAATTCACCCCTCCACTTT	CASSFLVLGNSPLHF
TRBV18	.	.	TRBJ2-2	TGTGCCAGCTCGCCGAGACTAGTCTGGTACAGCCCCAAACATAGCCCCGGGGAGCTGTTTTTT	CASSPRLVWYSPKHSPGELFF
TRBV5-1	.	medium-sized	TRBJ1-5	TGCGCCAGCAGCTACGGGGAGATCAATCAGCCCCAGCATTTT	CASSYGEINQPQHF
TRBV11-1	.	.	TRBJ2-6	TGTGCCAGCAGCTTCCAGGGATCTGGGGCCAACGTCCTGACTTTC	CASSFQGSGANVLTF
TRBV27	TRBD2	.	TRBJ2-5	TGTGCCAGCAGTTGGGTGTGGCCTAGCGGGGGGAGGCCCCAAGAGACCCAGTACTTC	CASSWVWPSGGRPQETQYF
TRBV7-9	.	.	TRBJ2-1	TGTGCCAGCAGCTTAGACCCGGGAAGAGACTACAATGAGCAGTTCTTC	CASSLDPGRDYNEQFF
TRBV13	TRBD1	few	TRBJ1-1	TGTGCCAGCAGCGTAAGGACAGGCTGGAACACTGAAGCTTTCTTT	CASSVRTGWNTEAFF
TRBV9	TRBD1	few	TRBJ1-6	TGTGCCAGCAGCAGCGGGACAGGCCGTTCACCCCTCCACTTT	CASSSGTGRSPLHF
TRBV30	.	.	TRBJ2-1	TGTGCCTGGAGTGTAATTTCCTCTCACAATGAGCAGTTCTTC	CAWSVISSHNEQFF
TRBV5-5	.	.	TRBJ2-2	TGTGCCAGCAGCTACTTGACAGGGAACACCGGGGAGCTGTTTTTT	CASSYLTGNTGELFF
TRBV7-9	.	.	TRBJ2-5	TGTGCCAGCAGCCTTATACTAGAGACCCAGTACTTC	CASSLILETQYF
TRBV10-3	.	.	TRBJ2-1	TGTGCCATCAGTGAGTCGATGGCAGGGAACAATGAGCAGTTCTTC	CAISESMAGNNEQFF
TRBV6-8	TRBD2	.	TRBJ2-5	TGTGCCAGCAGTACCCCGGGACTAGAGGAGGAGACCCAGTACTTC	CASSTPGLEEETQYF
TRBV11-2	.	few	TRBJ1-6	TGTGCCAGCAGGCCCCCGGCAGGAGGTGATAATAATTCACCCCTCCACTTT	CASRPPAGGDNNSPLHF
TRBV6-1	TRBD2	.	TRBJ2-5	TGTGCCAGCACCCATATCGGGGGGAAAGAGACCCAGTACTTC	CASTHIGGKETQYF
TRBV5-1	TRBD1	.	TRBJ1-6	TGCGCCAGCAGCTTGTCACAGGGGGCTTCACCCCTCCACTTT	CASSLSQGASPLHF
TRBV19	TRBD2	.	TRBJ2-1	TGTGCCAGTACGGACACGGGGAGGGGAACCAATGAGCAGTTCTTC	CASTDTGRGTNEQFF
TRBV7-2	.	.	TRBJ1-1	TGTGCCAGCAGCTTTGTGACAGTAAACACTGAAGCTTTCTTT	CASSFVTVNTEAFF
TRBV14	TRBD2	.	TRBJ2-2	TGTGCCAGCAGCCACGTAGCGGGGGCCTACACCGGGGAGCTGTTTTTT	CASSHVAGAYTGELFF
TRBV9	.	few	TRBJ2-7	TGTGCCAGCAGCGCCTTCCGGGTGGGGCACGAGCAGTACTTC	CASSAFRVGHEQYF
TRBV5-4	.	.	TRBJ1-2	TGTGCCAGCAGCTTCTTGGGGGGAAACTATGGCTACACCTTC	CASSFLGGNYGYTF
TRBV13	.	.	TRBJ1-6	TGTGCCAGCAGCTTAGCCGGGGAGGGGACCTATAATTCACCCCTCCACTTT	CASSLAGEGTYNSPLHF
TRBV7-3	.	.	TRBJ1-1	TGTGGGGTGGGGAGGGGCTTTTGGGCTTTCTTT	CGVGRGFWAFF
TRBV12-5	TRBD1	.	TRBJ1-5	TGTGCTAGTGGTCCCGGGACAGAAGACTGTCAGCCCCAGCATTTT	CASGPGTEDCQPQHF
TRBV5-4	TRBD2	.	TRBJ2-3	TGTGCCAGCAGCTGGGGGACTAGCGGGGGCACAGATACGCAGTATTTT	CASSWGTSGGTDTQYF
TRBV6-5	.	once	TRBJ2-7	TGTGCCAGCCGTAGGCAGGGGATGCACGAGCAGTACTTC	CASRRQGMHEQYF
TRBV30	.	.	TRBJ2-7	TGTGCCTGGAGTGTGTCAGCCGGGGCCTACGAGCAGTACTTC	CAWSVSAGAYEQYF
TRBV6-1	.	once	TRBJ1-1	TGTGCCAGCAGACTACAGGCGAACACTGAAGCTTTCTTT	CASRLQANTEAFF